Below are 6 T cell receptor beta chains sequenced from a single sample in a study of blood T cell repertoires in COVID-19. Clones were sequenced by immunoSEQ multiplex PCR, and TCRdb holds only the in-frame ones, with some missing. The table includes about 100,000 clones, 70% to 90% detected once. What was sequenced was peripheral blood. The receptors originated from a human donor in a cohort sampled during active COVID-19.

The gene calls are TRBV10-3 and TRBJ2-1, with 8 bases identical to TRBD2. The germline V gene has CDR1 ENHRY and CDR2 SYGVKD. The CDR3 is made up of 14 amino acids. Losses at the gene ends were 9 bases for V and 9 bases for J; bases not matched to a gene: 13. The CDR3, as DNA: TGTGCCATACGGGACTTCACCGGGGGGGGTGAGCAGTTCTTC. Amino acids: CAIRDFTGGGEQFF.

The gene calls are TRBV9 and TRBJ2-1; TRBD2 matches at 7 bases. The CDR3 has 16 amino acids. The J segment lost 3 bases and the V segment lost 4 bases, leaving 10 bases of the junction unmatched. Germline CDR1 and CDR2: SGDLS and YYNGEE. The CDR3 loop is CASSRGAGELYNEQFF. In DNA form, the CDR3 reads TGTGCCAGCAGCAGGGGTGCGGGAGAACTCTACAATGAGCAGTTCTTC. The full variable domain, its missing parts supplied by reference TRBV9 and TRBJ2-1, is DSGVTQTPKHLITATGQRVTLRCSPRSGDLSVYWYQQSLDQGLQFLIQYYNGEERAKGNILERFSAQQFPDLHSELNLSSLELGDSALYFCASSRGAGELYNEQFFGPGTRLTVL.

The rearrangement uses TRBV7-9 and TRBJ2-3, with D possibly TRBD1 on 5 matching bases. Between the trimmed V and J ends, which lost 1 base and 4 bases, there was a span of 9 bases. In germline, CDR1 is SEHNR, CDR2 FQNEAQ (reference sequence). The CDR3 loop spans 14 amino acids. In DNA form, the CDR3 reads TGTGCCAGCAGCTTAGGGGGCTCAGCAGATACGCAGTATTTT. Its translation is CASSLGGSADTQYF. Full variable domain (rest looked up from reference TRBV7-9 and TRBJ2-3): DTGVSQNPRHKITKRGQNVTFRCDPISEHNRLYWYRQTLGQGPEFLTYFQNEAQLEKSRLLSDRFSAERPKGSFSTLEIQRTEQGDSAMYLCASSLGGSADTQYFGPGTRLTVL.

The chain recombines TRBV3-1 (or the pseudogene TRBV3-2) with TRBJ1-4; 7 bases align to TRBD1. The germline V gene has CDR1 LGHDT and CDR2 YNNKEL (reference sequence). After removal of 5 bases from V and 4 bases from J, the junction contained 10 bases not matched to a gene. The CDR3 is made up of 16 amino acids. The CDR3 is CASSVRSRGNNEKLFF. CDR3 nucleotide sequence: TGTGCCAGCAGCGTCCGATCCAGGGGGAATAATGAAAAACTGTTTTTT.

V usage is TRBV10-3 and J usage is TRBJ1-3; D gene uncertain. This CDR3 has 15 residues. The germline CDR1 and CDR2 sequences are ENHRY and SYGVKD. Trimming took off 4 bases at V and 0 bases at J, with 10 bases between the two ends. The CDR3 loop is CAISAERSSGNTIYF. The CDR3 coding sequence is TGTGCCATCAGTGCGGAAAGGAGCTCTGGAAACACCATATATTTT.

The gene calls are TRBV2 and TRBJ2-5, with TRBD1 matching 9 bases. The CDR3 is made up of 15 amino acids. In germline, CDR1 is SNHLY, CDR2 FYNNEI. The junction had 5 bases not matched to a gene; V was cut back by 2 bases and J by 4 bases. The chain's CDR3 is CASSELGQGSETQYF. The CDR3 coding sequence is TGTGCCAGCAGTGAATTGGGACAGGGATCAGAGACCCAGTACTTC.